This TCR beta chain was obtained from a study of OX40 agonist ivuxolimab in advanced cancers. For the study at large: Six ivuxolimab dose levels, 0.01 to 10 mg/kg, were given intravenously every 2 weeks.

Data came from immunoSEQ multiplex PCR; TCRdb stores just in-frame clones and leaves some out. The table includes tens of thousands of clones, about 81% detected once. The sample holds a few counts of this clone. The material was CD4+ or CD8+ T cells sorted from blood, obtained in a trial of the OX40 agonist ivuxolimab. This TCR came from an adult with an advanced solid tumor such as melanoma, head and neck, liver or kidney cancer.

As DNA, the CDR3 is TGCGCCAGCAGCGGCGGGGTCCTGGATACGCAGTATTTT. Its translation is CASSGGVLDTQYF. The chain has TRBV5-1 and TRBJ2-3, with D possibly matching TRBD2 (6 bases). Trimming took 4 bases from V and 6 from J, leaving 12 bases between them. The CDR3 length is 13 residues. From germline, CDR1 is SGHRS and CDR2 YFSETQ.